This paragraph covers one T cell receptor beta chain sequence. Its antigen is currently unknown. This CDR3 contains 15 residues. The V and J ends lost 1 base and 3 bases respectively, with 13 bases between them. CDR1 is LGHNA and CDR2 is YSLEER in the germline V gene. These data belong to a study of OX40 agonist ivuxolimab in advanced cancers. Study background: Three patients responded partially, comprising one with hepatocellular carcinoma and two with cutaneous melanoma.

Overall study results and limits: More expanded clones were found, on average, in CD8+ than in CD4+ T cells. Among the nonresponders, some also had low normalized T-cell clonal expansion. The study did not work out the antigen specificity of the expanded peripheral T cells.

Profiling relied on immunoSEQ multiplex PCR, and the TCRdb table lists in-frame clones only, not all of them. Of some 50,000 clones in the sample, about 95% were seen once. The sequenced sample was CD4+ or CD8+ T cells sorted from blood, obtained in a trial of the OX40 agonist ivuxolimab. The chain couples TRBV4-3 to TRBJ2-7; possible D gene TRBD2, 6 bases. This receptor was obtained from an adult with an advanced solid tumor such as melanoma, head and neck, liver or kidney cancer. The CDR3 here is CASSQVREVRYEQYF. In DNA form, the CDR3 reads TGCGCCAGCAGCCAAGTTAGGGAGGTCCGCTACGAGCAGTACTTC.